The 9 T cell receptor beta chains given below trace back to one sample, sequenced in a study of response to subunit inactivated influenza vaccine. TCRdb recomputed calls from the RT-PCR reads with MiXCR, one row per CDR3 protein. This table has 150,000 to 200,000 distinct CDR3 sequences, approximately 12% appearing once. These data were likewise used in another study, on T cells expressing NK-cell markers. Turning to that study: Template switching by 5'RACE with UMIs generated the TCR beta cDNA.

Sequenced here: CD8+ T cells sorted from PBMCs, sampled roughly 12 days after vaccination. These receptors were taken from a man aged 50 or older who received an inactivated influenza vaccine.

On this clonotype: A junction boundary mismatches the germline segment, possibly from a read error. V is TRBV27 and J is TRBJ2-2, with TRBD2 as a possible D gene (6 bases). Germline-derived CDR1 and CDR2 are MNHEY and SMNVEV (reference sequence). The CDR3 has 16 amino acids. CDR3 sequence reads: CANSSTPFVLAGELFF. The CDR3 nucleotides read TGTGCCAACAGTTCCACCCCTTTTGTGCTAGCGGGGGAGCTGTTTTTT.

This clonotype was counted only a few times. The V gene is TRBV6-2 or TRBV6-3, the J gene TRBJ2-3; 7 nucleotides line up with TRBD1. This CDR3 spans 16 amino acids. Germline V gene lookup returns CDR1 MNHEY and CDR2 SVGEGT. The V gene end was trimmed by 0 bases and the J gene end by 1 base; junction bases not matched to a gene: 4. The CDR3 bases are TGTGCCAGCAGTTACTCCGACAGGGACCGCACAGATACGCAGTATTTT. Protein: CASSYSDRDRTDTQYF.

A few counts support this clonotype. A read error may be the cause here, since a much bigger clone is one base away. The J gene is TRBJ1-1, the V gene TRBV5-6; 7 bases are a match to TRBD1. V lost 2 bases and J lost 3; bases outside the gene matches: 1. This CDR3 contains 13 residues. Germline CDR1 SGHDT, CDR2 YYEEEE. CDR3 sequence (DNA): TGTGCCAGCAGCTTCGGGACAGACACTGAAGCTTTCTTT. This encodes CASSFGTDTEAFF. Full variable domain (rest looked up from reference TRBV5-6 and TRBJ1-1): DAGVTQSPTHLIKTRGQQVTLRCSPKSGHDTVSWYQQALGQGPQFIFQYYEEEERQRGNFPDRFSGHQFPNYSSELNVNALLLGDSALYLCASSFGTDTEAFFGQGTRLTVV.

This clonotype was found many times. The chain uses TRBV29-1 and TRBJ2-3, with 12 bases fitting TRBD2. J lost 10 bases, V lost 1 base, and 12 bases had no gene match. This CDR3 is built from 16 residues. From germline, CDR1 is SQVTM and CDR2 ANQGSEA. The CDR3 DNA reads as TGCAGCGTTGAAGTGTCTAGCGGGAGGGAGGGGTGGGCGCAGTATTTT. Encoded protein: CSVEVSSGREGWAQYF.

This clonotype showed up just a few times. The J gene is TRBJ2-3, the V gene TRBV7-9; D perhaps matches TRBD2 (5 bases). In germline, CDR1 is SEHNR, CDR2 FQNEAQ (reference sequence). V lost 4 bases and J 0 bases, leaving 14 bases between the germline ends. The CDR3 extends over 16 amino acids. The CDR3 DNA reads as TGTGCCAGCAGCTATCTCGTGCGGGCCAGCACAGATACGCAGTATTTT. As protein: CASSYLVRASTDTQYF.

The V and J genes are TRBV2 and TRBJ2-7; 10 nucleotides agree with TRBD2. The CDR3 loop spans 17 amino acids. J was trimmed by 1 base and V by 1 base; bases with no gene match: 7. Germline assignment: CDR1 SNHLY and CDR2 FYNNEI. The CDR3 DNA follows: TGTGCCAGCAGTGAAGGGCTACTAGCGGGACCTTCCTACGAGCAGTACTTC. It is translated as CASSEGLLAGPSYEQYF.

This clonotype was counted many times. V gene TRBV6-1 combines with J gene TRBJ2-3, with 10 bases fitting TRBD2. In germline, CDR1 is MNHNS, CDR2 SASEGT. This CDR3 has 15 amino acids. The junction had 5 bases not matched to a gene; V was cut back by 2 bases and J by 6 bases. CDR3 DNA: TGTGCCAGCAGTGAAAAAGCGGGGGGGCCGGATACGCAGTATTTT. As protein: CASSEKAGGPDTQYF.

This chain connects TRBV6-2 or TRBV6-3 to TRBJ1-1, with 8 bases identical to TRBD1. V was pared by 6 bases and J by 0 bases, with 9 bases of the junction left unmatched. CDR1 is MNHEY, CDR2 SVGEGT, per germline. The CDR3 has 16 amino acids. CDR3 coding DNA: TGTGCCAGCAGCGACCGGTTGGGACAGGTGAACACTGAAGCTTTCTTT. Amino acids: CASSDRLGQVNTEAFF.

The rearrangement links TRBV20-1 to TRBJ2-7; no firm D call. The CDR3 has 13 amino acids. V was pared by 1 base and J by 3 bases, with 10 bases between. Germline CDR1 DFQATT, CDR2 SNEGSKA (reference sequence). The CDR3 spells CSARAPHRYEQYF. CDR3 coding DNA: TGCAGTGCTAGAGCCCCCCACCGCTACGAGCAGTACTTC.